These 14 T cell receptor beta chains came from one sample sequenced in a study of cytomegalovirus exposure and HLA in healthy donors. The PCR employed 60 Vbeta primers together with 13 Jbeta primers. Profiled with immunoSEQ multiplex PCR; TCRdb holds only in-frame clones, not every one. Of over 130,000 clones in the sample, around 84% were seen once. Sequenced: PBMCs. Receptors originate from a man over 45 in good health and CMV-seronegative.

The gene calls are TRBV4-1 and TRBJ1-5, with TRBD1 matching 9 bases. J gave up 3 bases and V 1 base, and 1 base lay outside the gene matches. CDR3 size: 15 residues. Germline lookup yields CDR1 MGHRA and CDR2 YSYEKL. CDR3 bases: TGCGCCAGCAGCCAAGGGACAGGGGACAATCAGCCCCAGCATTTT. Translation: CASSQGTGDNQPQHF.

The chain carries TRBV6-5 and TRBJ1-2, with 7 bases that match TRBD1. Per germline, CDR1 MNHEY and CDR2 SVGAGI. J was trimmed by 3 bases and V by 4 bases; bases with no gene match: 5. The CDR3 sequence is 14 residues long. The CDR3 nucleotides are TGTGCCAGCAGTTCCTCCAGGGGGGACTATGGCTACACCTTC. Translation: CASSSSRGDYGYTF.

The CDR3 is CASSLVLADYNEQFF. The DNA for the CDR3 is TGTGCCAGCAGCTTAGTACTAGCGGATTACAATGAGCAGTTCTTC. The chain carries TRBV7-9 and TRBJ2-1; 8 positions agree with TRBD2. Germline values: CDR1 SEHNR, CDR2 FQNEAQ (reference sequence). The CDR3 consists of 15 residues. V shed 1 base, J shed 4 bases, and the junction held 3 bases outside the gene matches.

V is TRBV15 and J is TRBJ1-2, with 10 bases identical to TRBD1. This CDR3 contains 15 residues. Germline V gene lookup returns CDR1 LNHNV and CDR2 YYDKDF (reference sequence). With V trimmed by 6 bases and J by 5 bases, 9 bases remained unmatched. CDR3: CATSPTGTGVYGYTF. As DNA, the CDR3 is TGTGCCACCAGTCCGACCGGGACAGGGGTATATGGCTACACCTTC.

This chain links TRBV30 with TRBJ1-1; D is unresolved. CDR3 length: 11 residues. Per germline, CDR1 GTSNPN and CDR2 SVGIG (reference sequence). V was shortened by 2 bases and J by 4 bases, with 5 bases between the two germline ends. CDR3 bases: TGTGCCTGGAGTCTCGGCACTGAAGCTTTCTTT. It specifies CAWSLGTEAFF.

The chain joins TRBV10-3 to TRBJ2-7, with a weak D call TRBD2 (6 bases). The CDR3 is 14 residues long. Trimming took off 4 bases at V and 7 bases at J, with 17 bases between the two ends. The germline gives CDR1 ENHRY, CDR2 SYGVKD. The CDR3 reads CAISVRLGEGEQYF. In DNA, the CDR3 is TGTGCCATCAGTGTCCGACTAGGCGAAGGGGAGCAGTACTTC.

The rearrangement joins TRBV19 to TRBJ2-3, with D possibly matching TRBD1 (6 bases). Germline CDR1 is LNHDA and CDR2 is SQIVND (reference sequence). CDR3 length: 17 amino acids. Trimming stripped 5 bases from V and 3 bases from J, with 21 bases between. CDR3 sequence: CASSADFPDSHTDTQYF. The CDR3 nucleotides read TGTGCCAGTAGTGCCGACTTCCCGGACAGCCATACAGATACGCAGTATTTT.

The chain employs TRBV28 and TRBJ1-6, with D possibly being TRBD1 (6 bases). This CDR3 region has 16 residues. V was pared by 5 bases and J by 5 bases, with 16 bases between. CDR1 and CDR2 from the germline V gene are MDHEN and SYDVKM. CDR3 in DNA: TGTGCCAGCAGTACCCTCGGCAGGGGCCATAATTCACCCCTCCACTTT. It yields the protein CASSTLGRGHNSPLHF.

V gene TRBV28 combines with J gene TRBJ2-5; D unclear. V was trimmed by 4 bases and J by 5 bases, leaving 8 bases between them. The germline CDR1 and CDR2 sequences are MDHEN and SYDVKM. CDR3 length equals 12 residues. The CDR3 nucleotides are TGTGCCAGCAGTTCCCCCCGGGAGACCCAGTACTTC. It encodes CASSSPRETQYF.

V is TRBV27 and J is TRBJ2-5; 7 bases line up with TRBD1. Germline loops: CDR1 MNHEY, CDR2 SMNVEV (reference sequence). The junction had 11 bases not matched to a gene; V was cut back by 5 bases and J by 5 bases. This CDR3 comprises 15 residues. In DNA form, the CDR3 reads TGTGCCAGCAGTCCGGACAGGATAATCAAGGAGACCCAGTACTTC. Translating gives CASSPDRIIKETQYF.

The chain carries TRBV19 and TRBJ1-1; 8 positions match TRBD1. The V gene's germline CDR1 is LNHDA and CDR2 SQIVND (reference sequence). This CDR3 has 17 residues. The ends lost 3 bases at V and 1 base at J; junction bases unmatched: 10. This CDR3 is CASSIPSLGQANTEAFF. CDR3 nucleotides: TGTGCCAGTAGTATTCCATCTCTGGGACAGGCGAACACTGAAGCTTTCTTT.

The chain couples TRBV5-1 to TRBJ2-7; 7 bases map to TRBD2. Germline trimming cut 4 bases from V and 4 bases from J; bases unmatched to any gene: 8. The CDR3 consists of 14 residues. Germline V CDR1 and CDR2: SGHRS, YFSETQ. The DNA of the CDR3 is TGCGCCAGCAGCCTGTCTAGCGGTAGGTACGAGCAGTACTTC. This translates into CASSLSSGRYEQYF.

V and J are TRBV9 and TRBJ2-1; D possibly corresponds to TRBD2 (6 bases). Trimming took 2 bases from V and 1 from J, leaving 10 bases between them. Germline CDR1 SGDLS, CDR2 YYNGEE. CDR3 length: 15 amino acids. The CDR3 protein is CASSVLGGSYNEQFF. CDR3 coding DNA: TGTGCCAGCAGCGTCCTAGGAGGGTCCTACAATGAGCAGTTCTTC.

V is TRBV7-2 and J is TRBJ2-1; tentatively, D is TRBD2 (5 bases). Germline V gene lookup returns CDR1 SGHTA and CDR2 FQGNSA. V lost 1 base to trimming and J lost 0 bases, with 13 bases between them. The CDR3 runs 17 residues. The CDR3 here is CASSLGLLASSYNEQFF. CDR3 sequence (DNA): TGTGCCAGCAGCTTAGGTCTTCTAGCTAGCTCCTACAATGAGCAGTTCTTC.